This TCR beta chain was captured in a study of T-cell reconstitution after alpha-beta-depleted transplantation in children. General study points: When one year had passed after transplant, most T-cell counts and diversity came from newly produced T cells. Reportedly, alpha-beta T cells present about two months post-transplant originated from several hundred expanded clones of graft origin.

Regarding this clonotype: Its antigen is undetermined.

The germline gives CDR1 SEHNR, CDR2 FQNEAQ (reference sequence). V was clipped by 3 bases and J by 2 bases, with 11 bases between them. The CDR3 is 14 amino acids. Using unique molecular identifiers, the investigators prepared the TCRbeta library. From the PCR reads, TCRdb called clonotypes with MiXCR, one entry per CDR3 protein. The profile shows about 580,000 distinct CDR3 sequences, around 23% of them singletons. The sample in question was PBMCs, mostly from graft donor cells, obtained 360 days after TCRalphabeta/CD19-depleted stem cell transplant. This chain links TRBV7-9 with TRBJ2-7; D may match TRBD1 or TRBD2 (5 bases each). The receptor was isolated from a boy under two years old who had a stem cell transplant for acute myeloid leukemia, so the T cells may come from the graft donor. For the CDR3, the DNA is TGTGCCAGCAGCTTCCAGGGAGAAACCTACGAGCAGTACTTC. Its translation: CASSFQGETYEQYF.